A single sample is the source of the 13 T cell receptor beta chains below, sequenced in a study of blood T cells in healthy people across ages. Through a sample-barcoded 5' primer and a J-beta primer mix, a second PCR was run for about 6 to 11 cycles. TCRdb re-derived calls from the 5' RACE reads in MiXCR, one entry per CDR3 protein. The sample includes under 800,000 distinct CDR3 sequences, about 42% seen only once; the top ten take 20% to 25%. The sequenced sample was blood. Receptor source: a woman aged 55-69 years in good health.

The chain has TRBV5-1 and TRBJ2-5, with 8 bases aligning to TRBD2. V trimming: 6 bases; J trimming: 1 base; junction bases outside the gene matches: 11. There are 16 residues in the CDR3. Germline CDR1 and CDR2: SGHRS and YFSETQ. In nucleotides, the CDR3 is TGCGCCAGCACGGACTCGGGGGGGCTCGGCCAAGAGACCCAGTACTTC. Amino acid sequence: CASTDSGGLGQETQYF.

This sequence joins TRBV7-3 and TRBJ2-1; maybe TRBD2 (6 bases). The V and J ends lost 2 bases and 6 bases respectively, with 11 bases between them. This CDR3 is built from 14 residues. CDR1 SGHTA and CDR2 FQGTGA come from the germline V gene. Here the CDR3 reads CASSLGGLSNEQFF. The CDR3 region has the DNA TGTGCCAGCAGCTTAGGGGGACTCAGCAATGAGCAGTTCTTC.

The CDR3 sequence is CASSQLTGGGDTQYF. The CDR3 DNA is TGTGCCAGCAGCCAACTTACAGGGGGCGGAGATACGCAGTATTTT. The V and J genes are TRBV14 and TRBJ2-3; 9 bases match TRBD1. Trimming at V came to 2 bases and at J to 5 bases, leaving 5 bases not matched to a gene. This CDR3 contains 15 residues. From germline, CDR1 is SGHDN and CDR2 FVKESK.

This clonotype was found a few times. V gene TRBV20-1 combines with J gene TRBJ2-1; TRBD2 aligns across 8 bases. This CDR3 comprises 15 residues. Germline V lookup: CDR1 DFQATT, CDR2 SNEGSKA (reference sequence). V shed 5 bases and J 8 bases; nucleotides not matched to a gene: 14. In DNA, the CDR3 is TGCAGTGCTGACCCCGGGACTAGTTTGGGCTATGAGCAGTTCTTC. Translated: CSADPGTSLGYEQFF.

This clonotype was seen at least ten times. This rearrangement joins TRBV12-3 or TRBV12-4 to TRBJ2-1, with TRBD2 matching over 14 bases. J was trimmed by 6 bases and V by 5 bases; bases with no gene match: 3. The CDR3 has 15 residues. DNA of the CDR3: TGTGCCAGCAGTCGACTAGCGGGAGGGCCCAATGAGCAGTTCTTC. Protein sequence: CASSRLAGGPNEQFF.

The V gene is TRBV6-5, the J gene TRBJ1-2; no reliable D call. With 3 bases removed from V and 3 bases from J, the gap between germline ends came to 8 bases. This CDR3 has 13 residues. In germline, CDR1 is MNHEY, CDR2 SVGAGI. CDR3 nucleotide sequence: TGTGCCAGCAGTTATAACAGATACTATGGCTACACCTTC. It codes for CASSYNRYYGYTF.

The CDR3 here is CASSVESSGGYNEQFF. CDR3 bases: TGTGCCAGCAGCGTAGAATCTAGCGGGGGGTACAATGAGCAGTTCTTC. The chain employs TRBV9 and TRBJ2-1; 11 bases agree with TRBD2. Germline CDR1 SGDLS, CDR2 YYNGEE. CDR3 length equals 16 residues. The V and J ends lost 0 bases and 4 bases, in that order; junction bases with no gene match: 3.

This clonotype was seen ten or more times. The CDR3 nucleotides read TGCAGCGTTGTGTCTAGCCAAGAGACCCAGTACTTC. Its translation is CSVVSSQETQYF. This chain links TRBV29-1 with TRBJ2-5, with no clear D. V was pared by 4 bases and J by 1 base, with 7 bases between. Germline V lookup: CDR1 SQVTM, CDR2 ANQGSEA. CDR3 length equals 12 residues.

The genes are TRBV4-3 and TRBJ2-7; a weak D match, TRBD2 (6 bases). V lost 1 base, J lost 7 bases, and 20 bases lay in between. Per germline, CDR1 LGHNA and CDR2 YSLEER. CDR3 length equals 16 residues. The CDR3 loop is CASSQGSGHSYNEQYF. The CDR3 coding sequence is TGCGCCAGCAGCCAAGGAAGCGGGCATTCCTACAATGAGCAGTACTTC.

The CDR3 DNA reads as TGCGCCAGCAGCCGAAGAGGTGAAGGGGTGGATACGCAGTATTTT. Translated: CASSRRGEGVDTQYF. The rearrangement links TRBV4-3 to TRBJ2-3; TRBD1 is a possible D gene (5 bases). Germline CDR1 LGHNA, CDR2 YSLEER. CDR3 length: 15 residues. Between the trimmed V and J ends, which lost 4 bases and 6 bases, there was a span of 17 bases.

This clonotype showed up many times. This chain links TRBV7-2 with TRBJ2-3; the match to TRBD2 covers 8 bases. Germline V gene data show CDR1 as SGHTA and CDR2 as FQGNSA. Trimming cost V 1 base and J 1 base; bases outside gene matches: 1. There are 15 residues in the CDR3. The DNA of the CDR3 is TGTGCCAGCAGCTTAGATAGCGGGGGCACAGATACGCAGTATTTT. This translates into CASSLDSGGTDTQYF.

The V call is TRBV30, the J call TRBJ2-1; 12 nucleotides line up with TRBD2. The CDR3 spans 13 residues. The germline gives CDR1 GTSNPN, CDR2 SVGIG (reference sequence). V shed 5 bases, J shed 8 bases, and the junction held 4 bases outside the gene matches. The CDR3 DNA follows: TGTGCCTGGGCTAGCGGGGGGGCGCATGAGCAGTTCTTC. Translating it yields CAWASGGAHEQFF.

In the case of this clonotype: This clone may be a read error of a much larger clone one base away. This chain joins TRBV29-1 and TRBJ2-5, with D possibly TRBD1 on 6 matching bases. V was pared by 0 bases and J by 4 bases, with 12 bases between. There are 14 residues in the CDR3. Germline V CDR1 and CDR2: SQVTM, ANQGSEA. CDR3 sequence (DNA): TGCAGCGTTGAAGATCGTCAGGGGAGAGAGACCCAGTACTTC. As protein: CSVEDRQGRETQYF.